This TCR beta chain was found in a study of blood T cell repertoires in COVID-19. As for the study in general: Donors in the United States, Italy and Spain gave samples during acute or convalescent COVID-19.

Germline values: CDR1 GTSNPN, CDR2 SVGIG (reference sequence). This CDR3 spans 14 amino acids. V was trimmed by 5 bases and J by 2 bases, leaving 14 bases between them. The authors' processing: How many nucleated cells were present was estimated from reference gene primer amplification. TCRdb keeps only in-frame clones here, not all; method: immunoSEQ multiplex PCR. That table furnishes V, J and clone size, whereas the DNA furnished D and trimming. This table has a few hundred thousand clones, around 88% appearing once. Assignments of participants to cohorts depended upon their own reported clinical history. Two negative PCRs, clearance, or symptom resolution characterized the recovered Cohort 3 donors.

The chain joins TRBV30 to TRBJ2-3; D gene ambiguous. The clonotype originates from a woman in her thirties or forties who had recovered from COVID-19. The sequenced material came from PBMCs or T cells enriched from blood (not recorded which). The CDR3 spells CAWGPGRYTDTQYF. CDR3 nucleotide sequence: TGTGCCTGGGGACCTGGGCGATACACAGATACGCAGTATTTT.